These T cell receptor beta chains were read from a single sample in a study of cytomegalovirus exposure and HLA in healthy donors. Sequencing was performed with immunoSEQ multiplex PCR; in TCRdb, only in-frame clones are kept and a portion is missing. The data hold about 180,000 clones, with 60% to 85% observed a single time. The sample comprised PBMCs. These receptors were collected from a man between 18 and 29 years old in good health and CMV-seronegative. Both conserved end residues are part of each CDR3. D genes are given only for firm matches. Some rows have no size entry. The others give once, few or many, or a class for an expanded clone.

j_call,d_call,clone_size,v_call,cdr3_nt,cdr3_aa
TRBJ2-1,NA,NA,TRBV11-2,TGTGCCAGCAGCCCCCCTAGCCTTGAGCAGTTCTTC,CASSPPSLEQFF
TRBJ1-1,NA,NA,TRBV7-9,TGTGCCAGCAGTTGGGGGGGGCTGTACACTGAAGCTTTCTTT,CASSWGGLYTEAFF
TRBJ2-7,TRBD1,NA,TRBV7-9,TGTGCCAGCAGCTCGTCCCGGGACAGGGGGCTCTACGAGCAGTACTTC,CASSSSRDRGLYEQYF
TRBJ1-3,NA,once,TRBV10-3,TGTGCCATCAGCGGGGGGGGGAAACCTGGAAACACCATATATTTT,CAISGGGKPGNTIYF
TRBJ2-1,TRBD2,NA,TRBV11-2,TGTGCCAGCAGCTTCGTTTCTAGCGGGAGGTACAATGAGCAGTTCTTC,CASSFVSSGRYNEQFF
TRBJ2-7,TRBD1,NA,TRBV6-1,TGTGCCAGCAGGACAGGGGGGGCCTACGAGCAGTACTTC,CASRTGGAYEQYF
TRBJ2-2,TRBD1,NA,TRBV5-1,TGCGCCAGCAGCTCCGGGACAGGGTTGACCGGGGAGCTGTTTTTT,CASSSGTGLTGELFF
TRBJ1-6,NA,NA,TRBV5-4,TGTGCCAGCAGCCCAACGGGAGCGGAACCCCTCCACTTT,CASSPTGAEPLHF
TRBJ2-7,NA,NA,TRBV6-5,TGTGCCAGCAGCCAGGACAGAAGCTACGAGCAGTACTTC,CASSQDRSYEQYF
TRBJ2-1,TRBD2,NA,TRBV5-4,TGTGCCAGCAGCCGGGTGGGGACTAGCGGGGGCCATGAGCAGTTCTTC,CASSRVGTSGGHEQFF
TRBJ2-3,TRBD2,NA,TRBV9,TGTGCCAGCAGCGCAGGGCGGGAGTGGTCAGATACGCAGTATTTT,CASSAGREWSDTQYF
TRBJ1-2,NA,NA,TRBV11-2,TGTGCCAGCAGCTTAGAGCTTGGGAGGCCGCTGAGCTACACCTTC,CASSLELGRPLSYTF
TRBJ1-2,NA,NA,TRBV4-1,TGCGCCACCGCTACGGGGCGGGGAGATGGCTACACCTTC,CATATGRGDGYTF
TRBJ1-1,NA,NA,TRBV6-4,TGTGCCAGCAGTGACTCGAAGAATCGGCTGCGGGGACCTGAAGCTTTCTTT,CASSDSKNRLRGPEAFF
TRBJ1-4,NA,NA,TRBV5-1,TGCGCCAGCAGCTTACAGGGTGGGAGTGAAAAACTGTTTTTT,CASSLQGGSEKLFF
TRBJ2-3,NA,few,TRBV30,TGTGCCTGGAGTGTACTTGGCGGAGGTACGCAGTATTTT,CAWSVLGGGTQYF
TRBJ1-6,NA,once,TRBV6-1,TGTGCCAGCAGTGAAGCGCGATCGGGGGTCTTGGATAATTCACCCCTCCACTTT,CASSEARSGVLDNSPLHF
TRBJ1-2,NA,NA,TRBV5-8,TGTGCCAGCAGTTCATCGGACAGCCCAATCTATGGCTACACCTTC,CASSSSDSPIYGYTF
TRBJ2-3,NA,NA,TRBV5-1,TGCGCCAGCAGCTTGGGCAGCGGAGATACGCAGTATTTT,CASSLGSGDTQYF
TRBJ2-3,TRBD2,NA,TRBV9,TGTGCCAGCAGCGTAGAGGGAGCGGGAGTAACAGATACGCAGTATTTT,CASSVEGAGVTDTQYF
TRBJ2-2,NA,few,TRBV7-3,TGTGCCAGCAGGCTAGGAGGGCTCACCGGGGAGCTGTTTTTT,CASRLGGLTGELFF
TRBJ2-3,NA,once,TRBV10-1,TGCGCCAGCAGTGGTTCGAGCACAGATACGCAGTATTTT,CASSGSSTDTQYF
TRBJ1-2,TRBD1,NA,TRBV9,TGTGCCAGCAGCGTGGGTCCAGGGGGAGATGGCTACACCTTC,CASSVGPGGDGYTF
TRBJ2-1,TRBD2,NA,TRBV27,TGTGCCAGCAGCCTAGCGGGAGTCCGAAATGAGCAGTTCTTC,CASSLAGVRNEQFF
TRBJ2-3,NA,NA,TRBV6-5,TGTGCCACATACACCACAGATACGCAGTATTTT,CATYTTDTQYF
TRBJ2-5,NA,NA,TRBV10-2,TGCGCCAGCAGTGAGCTCGAGACCCAGTACTTC,CASSELETQYF
TRBJ2-3,NA,NA,TRBV13,TGTGCCAGCAGCGCGCCAGCACACTATCATACGCAGTATTTT,CASSAPAHYHTQYF
TRBJ2-1,TRBD2,once,TRBV5-1,TGCGCCAGCAGCACTAGAGCGGGAGGGAACTCCTACAATGAGCAGTTCTTC,CASSTRAGGNSYNEQFF
TRBJ1-1,NA,NA,TRBV19,TGTGCCAGTATCTCGGGGGGCGAGAGGAACACTGAAGCTTTCTTT,CASISGGERNTEAFF
TRBJ1-1,TRBD1,NA,TRBV2,TGTGCCAGCGCCGGACAGGGCCCGAACACTGAAGCTTTCTTT,CASAGQGPNTEAFF
TRBJ2-7,NA,NA,TRBV5-1,TGCGCCAGCAGCAAAACCGGGACTTCGGTCTACGAGCAGTACTTC,CASSKTGTSVYEQYF
TRBJ2-3,NA,NA,TRBV2,TGTGCCAGCAGTGAATTGGTGGCCGTTTCTGTTACAGATACGCAGTATTTT,CASSELVAVSVTDTQYF
TRBJ1-4,TRBD1,NA,TRBV7-9,TGTGCCAGCAGCTTAGCGGGACAGCCTAATGAAAAACTGTTTTTT,CASSLAGQPNEKLFF
TRBJ1-2,NA,NA,TRBV2,TGTGCCAGCAGTGTTCCCACAGGGATTAACTATGGCTACACCTTC,CASSVPTGINYGYTF
TRBJ2-1,TRBD2,few,TRBV28,TGTGCCAGCAGTTTAGCGGGGGGGTTTGTCAATGAGCAGTTCTTC,CASSLAGGFVNEQFF
TRBJ2-1,TRBD1,NA,TRBV4-1,TGCGCCAGCAGCCAGGGACAGGGGGCGCATTTCATGAATGAGCAGTTCTTC,CASSQGQGAHFMNEQFF
TRBJ2-5,NA,few,TRBV7-9,TGTGCCAGCAGCTTATTTTTGGAGGTGGAGACCCAGTACTTC,CASSLFLEVETQYF
TRBJ1-6,TRBD1,NA,TRBV5-4,TGTGCCAGCAGCCGTACAGGGGGCTTCGGCTCACCCCTCCACTTT,CASSRTGGFGSPLHF
TRBJ2-5,TRBD2,NA,TRBV4-1,TGCGCCAGCAGCCAAGATACAGGCGGGAGAGGTGAGACCCAGTACTTC,CASSQDTGGRGETQYF
TRBJ1-1,NA,NA,TRBV6-1,TGTGCCAGCAGTAACAGGGATATGAACACTGAAGCTTTCTTT,CASSNRDMNTEAFF
TRBJ2-3,TRBD2,once,TRBV9,TGTGCCAGCAGCGAGTATGGTGGCCTAGCGGGAGACCCAAGCACAGATACGCAGTATTTT,CASSEYGGLAGDPSTDTQYF
TRBJ2-1,TRBD2,NA,TRBV4-1,TGCGCCAGCAGCCCAGCGGGGTACAATGAGCAGTTCTTC,CASSPAGYNEQFF
TRBJ2-7,NA,NA,TRBV30,TGTGCCTGGTCCCCCGGGGGTTTCGAGCAGTACTTC,CAWSPGGFEQYF
TRBJ1-2,TRBD1,NA,TRBV7-2,TGTGCCAGCAGCTTAGGGGACAGGGGGGGCTATGGCTACACCTTC,CASSLGDRGGYGYTF
TRBJ1-4,NA,once,TRBV28,TGTGCCAGCAGTTTAACGGCAGGGAGGGAAAAACTGTTTTTT,CASSLTAGREKLFF
TRBJ2-2,TRBD2,NA,TRBV5-1,TGCGCCAGCAGTGGTAGCGGGGGACCGAACACCGGGGAGCTGTTTTTT,CASSGSGGPNTGELFF
TRBJ1-1,NA,NA,TRBV2,TGTGCCAGCAGGAGCACCTCGACGGGGAACACTGAAGCTTTCTTT,CASRSTSTGNTEAFF
TRBJ1-4,TRBD1,few,TRBV5-1,TGCGCCAGCAGCTTGGGACAGGGCAGCGAAAAACTGTTTTTT,CASSLGQGSEKLFF
TRBJ1-5,NA,few,TRBV27,TGTGCCAGCAGTTTAAGGGGCAGGGATGGGAATCAGCCCCAGCATTTT,CASSLRGRDGNQPQHF
TRBJ2-3,TRBD2,NA,TRBV5-1,TGCGCCAGCAGCTTGGAACGGGGGGGCCGGGGCACAGATACGCAGTATTTT,CASSLERGGRGTDTQYF
TRBJ2-2,NA,few,TRBV5-6,TGTGCCAGCAGCTTGGAACAGAACACCGGGGAGCTGTTTTTT,CASSLEQNTGELFF
TRBJ1-3,TRBD1,NA,TRBV6-1,TGTGCCAGCAGTGAACCGGACAGGACTGGAAACACCATATATTTT,CASSEPDRTGNTIYF
TRBJ2-1,NA,once,TRBV5-8,TGTGCCCGTTCCTCTGGGACTCTAAACTCCTACAATGAGCAGTTCTTC,CARSSGTLNSYNEQFF
TRBJ1-5,NA,NA,TRBV4-1,TGCGCCAGCAGCCAAAAGGGGGATCAGGAGCCCCAGCATTTT,CASSQKGDQEPQHF
TRBJ1-1,NA,NA,TRBV2,TGTGCCAGCAGTGATAGGGGCGGAATGGGCACTGAAGCTTTCTTT,CASSDRGGMGTEAFF
TRBJ2-1,TRBD1,few,TRBV11-2,TGTGCCAGCAGCTTGATGGGCGCAGGGGGCTACAATGAGCAGTTCTTC,CASSLMGAGGYNEQFF
TRBJ2-7,TRBD1,few,TRBV11-3,TGTGCCAGCAGCTTATCGGACAGGGTCCACGAGCAGTACTTC,CASSLSDRVHEQYF
TRBJ2-5,NA,NA,TRBV6-6,TGTGCCAGCAGTTTCTACCAAGAGACCCAGTACTTC,CASSFYQETQYF